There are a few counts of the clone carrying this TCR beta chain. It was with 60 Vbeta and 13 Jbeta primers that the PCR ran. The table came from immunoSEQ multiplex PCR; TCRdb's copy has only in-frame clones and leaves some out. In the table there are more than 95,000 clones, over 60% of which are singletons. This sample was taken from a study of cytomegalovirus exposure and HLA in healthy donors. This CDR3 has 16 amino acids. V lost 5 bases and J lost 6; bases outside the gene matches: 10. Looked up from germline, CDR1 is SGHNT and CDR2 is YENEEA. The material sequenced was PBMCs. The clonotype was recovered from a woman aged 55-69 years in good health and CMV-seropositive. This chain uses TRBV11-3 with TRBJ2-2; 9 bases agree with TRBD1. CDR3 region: CASSLLAGTGPGELFF. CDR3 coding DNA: TGTGCCAGCAGCCTACTGGCCGGGACAGGGCCCGGGGAGCTGTTTTTT.